The following is a T cell receptor beta chain sequence with its context. This record comes from a study of blood T cell repertoires in COVID-19. Study as a whole: The samples span acute and convalescent COVID-19 from the United States, Italy and Spain. From T cells, B-cell-depleted T cells, or PBMCs came the material, which was cDNA or gDNA.

Original analysis: Amplification from reference gene primers served as the basis for estimated nucleated cell counts. Using immunoSEQ multiplex PCR, the repertoire was profiled, and TCRdb retains in-frame clones only, with some absent. The D gene and trimming were derived from the DNA, and the V and J assignments and clone size from that table. The data contain some 150,000 clones, around nine tenths of them seen just once; the ten biggest clones take up 3.5% to 5.5%. Looked up from germline, CDR1 is SNHLY and CDR2 is FYNNEI. This CDR3 region has 13 residues. V shed 6 bases and J 7 bases; nucleotides not matched to a gene: 4.

The chain links TRBV2 to TRBJ2-2; 8 bases match TRBD2. This TCR derives from a middle-aged woman with acute or convalescent COVID-19. Sequencing was performed on peripheral blood. CDR3 protein: CASSTSGHGELFF. CDR3 in DNA: TGTGCCAGCAGCACTAGCGGCCACGGGGAGCTGTTTTTT.